Listed here are 8 T cell receptor beta chains from one sample, sequenced in a study of blood T cell repertoires in COVID-19. Profiled with immunoSEQ multiplex PCR; TCRdb holds only in-frame clones, not every one. The repertoire holds around 150,000 clones, with over 65% as singletons. Material: peripheral blood. Receptors were obtained from a man aged 50 to 60 with acute or convalescent COVID-19.

This clone was seen a handful of times. Mismatch with germline at one junction end may stem from a read error. The rearrangement links TRBV10-3 to TRBJ2-7; 8 bases map to TRBD2. CDR3 length: 15 residues. The germline V gene encodes CDR1 ENHRY and CDR2 SYGVKD. CDR3 nucleotides: TGTGCCATCAGTGAGTCTCGGACTAGCTCCCACGAGCAGTACTTC. It codes for CAISESRTSSHEQYF.

A single count supports this clone. The genes are TRBV5-1 and TRBJ2-3; 11 nucleotides agree with TRBD2. The germline CDR1 and CDR2 sequences are SGHRS and YFSETQ. Trimming took 5 bases from V and 1 from J; bases not matched to a gene: 9. The CDR3 has 17 amino acids. CDR3 in DNA: TGCGCCAGCAGTTATGTGACTAGCGGGGTTGGCACAGATACGCAGTATTTT. Translated, it gives CASSYVTSGVGTDTQYF.

V and J are TRBV20-1 and TRBJ2-7, with TRBD1 as a possible D gene (6 bases). CDR1 DFQATT and CDR2 SNEGSKA come from the germline V gene (reference sequence). The CDR3 extends over 11 amino acids. With 4 bases removed from V and 3 bases from J, the gap between germline ends came to 7 bases. This CDR3 is CSAIQGYEQYV. CDR3 sequence (DNA): TGCAGTGCTATACAGGGCTACGAGCAGTACGTC.

CDR3 sequence: CASSLGGQGGSPLHF. In DNA, the CDR3 is TGTGCCAGCAGCTTAGGAGGACAGGGAGGCTCACCCCTCCACTTT. V gene TRBV11-2 combines with J gene TRBJ1-6; 8 bases match TRBD1. Unmatched junction bases numbered 6, after V lost 1 base and J lost 10 bases. Germline V gene data show CDR1 as SGHAT and CDR2 as FQNNGV. The CDR3 spans 15 residues.

Comment on this clone: Other DNA sequences in this sample translate to the same CDR3. V and J are TRBV6-1 and TRBJ1-2, with D unresolved. Germline V gene sequence: CDR1 MNHNS, CDR2 SASEGT. Between the trimmed V and J ends, which lost 2 bases and 2 bases, there was a span of 6 bases. This CDR3 is built from 13 residues. CDR3 bases: TGTGCCAGCAGTGAAAGGCGGAACTATGGCTACACCTTC. Encoded protein: CASSERRNYGYTF.

The rearrangement uses TRBV6-5 and TRBJ1-4; D ambiguous. Germline values: CDR1 MNHEY, CDR2 SVGAGI. This CDR3 contains 16 residues. Trimming pared 4 bases from V and 2 bases from J, leaving 14 bases between. The CDR3 coding sequence is TGTGCCAGCAGTTCCGGCCGGGGTGCGACTAATGAAAAACTGTTTTTT. It translates to CASSSGRGATNEKLFF.

The V and J genes are TRBV19 and TRBJ2-1; 13 nucleotides line up with TRBD2. Germline assignment: CDR1 LNHDA and CDR2 SQIVND (reference sequence). The CDR3 contains 15 residues. The J segment lost 2 bases and the V segment lost 8 bases, leaving 3 bases of the junction unmatched. CDR3 sequence (DNA): TGTGCCAGTGAGACTAGCGGGGGGACCTACAATGAGCAGTTCTTC. This translates into CASETSGGTYNEQFF.

This clone was detected once. The chain links TRBV5-5 to TRBJ2-1, with D hard to call. From germline, CDR1 is SGHKS and CDR2 YYEKEE (reference sequence). This CDR3 has 15 amino acids. Trimming took off 4 bases at V and 1 base at J, with 12 bases between the two ends. CDR3 DNA: TGTGCCAGCAGCATTTTTTCCGGGTCCTACAATGAGCAGTTCTTC. Translating it yields CASSIFSGSYNEQFF. Combining the CDR3 with reference TRBV5-5 and TRBJ2-1 gives the whole variable domain DAGVTQSPTHLIKTRGQQVTLRCSPISGHKSVSWYQQVLGQGPQFIFQYYEKEERGRGNFPDRFSARQFPNYSSELNVNALLLGDSALYLCASSIFSGSYNEQFFGPGTRLTVL.